These 27 T cell receptor beta chains originate from one sample sequenced in a study of cytomegalovirus exposure and HLA in healthy donors. PCR employed 60 Vbeta and 13 Jbeta primers. The method was immunoSEQ multiplex PCR; TCRdb's version includes in-frame clones alone and lacks a portion of them. Here the sample spans roughly 150,000 clones, 82% being singletons. Sequenced material: PBMCs. These receptors all stem from a woman aged 45-59 years in good health and CMV-seropositive.

V and J are TRBV19 and TRBJ2-2, with 11 bases aligning to TRBD2. There are 20 residues in the CDR3. Germline V gene sequence: CDR1 LNHDA, CDR2 SQIVND (reference sequence). Germline trimming cut 0 bases from V and 6 bases from J; bases unmatched to any gene: 15. The CDR3 DNA is TGTGCCAGTAGTATAGATCGAACTAGCGGGGGAATTACGAGGCCCGGGGAGCTGTTTTTT. The encoded protein is CASSIDRTSGGITRPGELFF. Full variable domain (outside the CDR3, taken from reference TRBV19 and TRBJ2-2): DGGITQSPKYLFRKEGQNVTLSCEQNLNHDAMYWYRQDPGQGLRLIYYSQIVNDFQKGDIAEGYSVSREKKESFPLTVTSAQKNPTAFYLCASSIDRTSGGITRPGELFFGEGSRLTVL.

The V and J genes are TRBV30 and TRBJ2-1; 8 positions match TRBD2. CDR1 GTSNPN and CDR2 SVGIG come from the germline V gene (reference sequence). V was pared by 0 bases and J by 5 bases, with 3 bases of the junction left unmatched. The CDR3 runs to 14 residues. The CDR3 is CAWSVGGGNNEQFF. The CDR3 region has the DNA TGTGCCTGGAGTGTCGGGGGGGGGAACAATGAGCAGTTCTTC.

The rearrangement joins TRBV4-2 to TRBJ2-2; 13 bases align to TRBD2. CDR1 is LGHNA and CDR2 is YNFKEQ in the germline V gene. With 4 bases clipped from V and 3 bases from J, the junction kept 5 bases outside the gene matches. CDR3 size: 17 residues. Here the CDR3 reads CASSPLGLAGDTGELFF. The CDR3 DNA reads as TGTGCCAGCAGCCCCCTCGGACTAGCGGGGGACACCGGGGAGCTGTTTTTT.

In this sample, this clone turned up a few times. The rearrangement uses TRBV10-3 and TRBJ2-1, with TRBD1 identical over 9 bases. The germline V gene encodes CDR1 ENHRY and CDR2 SYGVKD. CDR3 size: 13 residues. The trim removed 10 bases at V and 7 bases at J, leaving 8 bases unmatched. For the CDR3, the DNA is TGTGCCACGCGACAGGGGGAAGGGAATGAGCAGTTCTTC. Translating it yields CATRQGEGNEQFF.

The genes are TRBV4-1 and TRBJ1-4; unclear D gene. The CDR3 totals 15 residues. Trimming removed 4 bases from V and 0 bases from J, with 9 bases in between. Germline lookup yields CDR1 MGHRA and CDR2 YSYEKL. The CDR3 reads CASSLEGATNEKLFF. DNA for the CDR3: TGCGCCAGCAGCCTAGAGGGCGCAACTAATGAAAAACTGTTTTTT.

The rearrangement uses TRBV6-4 and TRBJ2-3; 7 bases are shared with TRBD2. The CDR3 runs 15 residues. Per the germline V gene, CDR1 is MRHNA and CDR2 is SNTAGT. The ends lost 3 bases at V and 0 bases at J; junction bases unmatched: 3. CDR3 protein: CASSEEAGSTDTQYF. The CDR3 DNA reads as TGTGCCAGCAGTGAGGAAGCGGGAAGCACAGATACGCAGTATTTT.

A single count supports this clone. The chain couples TRBV19 to TRBJ1-1, with D possibly TRBD1 on 5 matching bases. Germline CDR1 LNHDA, CDR2 SQIVND (reference sequence). This CDR3 is 13 amino acids long. V shed 3 bases and J shed 10 bases, with 15 bases lying between them. CDR3: CASSISRAPGAFF. The CDR3, as DNA: TGTGCCAGTAGTATTTCCAGGGCGCCGGGAGCTTTCTTT.

The chain joins TRBV19 to TRBJ2-3, with 9 bases that match TRBD2. V lost 3 bases, J lost 0 bases, and 13 bases stayed unmatched. Germline V CDR1 and CDR2: LNHDA, SQIVND (reference sequence). This CDR3 region has 19 residues. CDR3 DNA sequence: TGTGCCAGTAGTATTCCGCCCGGGGGTAGCGGGGGTAGCACAGATACGCAGTATTTT. Its translation is CASSIPPGGSGGSTDTQYF.

The V call is TRBV9, the J call TRBJ2-3; 7 positions agree with TRBD2. CDR3 size: 13 residues. The ends lost 7 bases at V and 5 bases at J; junction bases unmatched: 7. The germline CDR1 and CDR2 sequences are SGDLS and YYNGEE. The CDR3 bases are TGTGCCAGCGGTGGGGCTAGCGGAGATACGCAGTATTTT. Its protein is CASGGASGDTQYF.

This chain uses TRBV13 with TRBJ2-1; TRBD1 aligns across 7 bases. There are 17 residues in the CDR3. The J segment lost 5 bases and the V segment lost 4 bases, leaving 14 bases of the junction unmatched. CDR1 PRHDT and CDR2 FYEKMQ come from the germline V gene (reference sequence). CDR3 in DNA: TGTGCCAGCAGCTCCAACCCCCGGGACAGCCGACACAATGAGCAGTTCTTC. Encoded protein: CASSSNPRDSRHNEQFF.

The chain is built from TRBV13 and TRBJ2-7; weak D call: TRBD1 (5 bases). This CDR3 comprises 14 residues. Trimming pared 1 base from V and 0 bases from J, leaving 7 bases between. From germline, CDR1 is PRHDT and CDR2 FYEKMQ (reference sequence). This CDR3 reads CASSLDRSSYEQYF. For the CDR3, the DNA is TGTGCCAGCAGCTTAGACAGGAGCTCCTACGAGCAGTACTTC.

The chain uses TRBV5-6 and TRBJ1-3; 7 nucleotides match TRBD1. This CDR3 region has 16 residues. The V and J ends lost 0 bases and 2 bases, in that order; junction bases with no gene match: 5. Germline V gives CDR1 SGHDT, CDR2 YYEEEE. The CDR3 protein is CASSLAGTDPGNTIYF. The CDR3, as DNA: TGTGCCAGCAGCTTGGCCGGGACAGACCCTGGAAACACCATATATTTT.

The J gene is TRBJ1-5, the V gene TRBV2; 7 bases line up with TRBD1. CDR3 length equals 14 residues. The V and J ends lost 8 bases and 5 bases, in that order; junction bases with no gene match: 9. Germline V lookup: CDR1 SNHLY, CDR2 FYNNEI. The CDR3 reads CASHNRQGDQPQHF. DNA for the CDR3: TGTGCCAGCCATAATCGACAGGGCGATCAGCCCCAGCATTTT.

The CDR3 DNA reads as TGTGCCAGCAGCCAAGCGTGGACAGGGGGTGGCTATGGCTACACCTTC. Translating it yields CASSQAWTGGGYGYTF. The gene calls are TRBV14 and TRBJ1-2; 10 nucleotides agree with TRBD1. Unmatched junction bases numbered 6, after V lost 1 base and J lost 4 bases. The CDR3 runs to 16 residues. CDR1 and CDR2 (germline): SGHDN, FVKESK. Using reference TRBV14 and TRBJ1-2 for the parts outside the CDR3, the full variable domain is EAGVTQFPSHSVIEKGQTVTLRCDPISGHDNLYWYRRVMGKEIKFLLHFVKESKQDESGMPNNRFLAERTGGTYSTLKVQPAELEDSGVYFCASSQAWTGGGYGYTFGSGTRLTVV.

CDR3 sequence: CASSNSPQGNQPQHF. CDR3 nucleotide sequence: TGTGCCAGTAGTAATTCCCCCCAGGGGAATCAGCCCCAGCATTTT. This chain connects TRBV19 to TRBJ1-5, with D perhaps matching TRBD1 (6 bases). Between the trimmed V and J ends, which lost 4 bases and 4 bases, there was a span of 14 bases. The CDR3 loop spans 15 amino acids. Germline V gene sequence: CDR1 LNHDA, CDR2 SQIVND (reference sequence).

The chain has TRBV6-5 and TRBJ2-1, with TRBD2 matching 7 bases. The CDR3 has 15 amino acids. Losses at the gene ends were 6 bases for V and 7 bases for J; bases not matched to a gene: 12. Germline lookup yields CDR1 MNHEY and CDR2 SVGAGI. For the CDR3, the DNA is TGTGCCAGCAGCCTGAGGGGCGCGGGGGTTAATGAGCAGTTCTTC. Protein: CASSLRGAGVNEQFF.

Details on this clone: The same CDR3 also results from other DNA sequences found in this sample. The chain carries TRBV5-1 and TRBJ2-1, with TRBD2 matching over 9 bases. CDR1 is SGHRS and CDR2 is YFSETQ in the germline V gene. V lost 3 bases to trimming and J lost 10 bases; unmatched junction nucleotides: 11. The CDR3 has 15 residues. The CDR3, as DNA: TGCGCCAGCAGCTCGAATCCGGGACTAGCCGCCGAGCAGTTCTTC. Its translation is CASSSNPGLAAEQFF.

As to this clone: The sample has other DNA sequences that encode this CDR3 too. V is TRBV5-1 and J is TRBJ1-5, with 8 positions matching TRBD1. Germline CDR1 reads SGHRS; CDR2 reads YFSETQ. Trimming at V came to 4 bases and at J to 1 base, leaving 4 bases not matched to a gene. The CDR3 totals 15 residues. This CDR3 reads CASSLTGASNQPQHF. As DNA, the CDR3 is TGCGCCAGCAGCCTGACAGGGGCGAGCAATCAGCCCCAGCATTTT. The variable domain in full, with the rest retrieved from reference TRBV5-1 and TRBJ1-5, is KAGVTQTPRYLIKTRGQQVTLSCSPISGHRSVSWYQQTPGQGLQFLFEYFSETQRNKGNFPGRFSGRQFSNSRSEMNVSTLELGDSALYLCASSLTGASNQPQHFGDGTRLSIL.

The V and J genes are TRBV27 and TRBJ2-5; D is unresolved. Near its end, the DNA agrees better with TRBJ2-7, so the J call may be wrong. The CDR3 consists of 14 residues. Per the germline V gene, CDR1 is MNHEY and CDR2 is SMNVEV (reference sequence). The CDR3 loop reads CASSLTTAGTEQYF. In DNA, the CDR3 is TGTGCCAGCAGTTTAACAACAGCTGGTACCGAGCAGTACTTC.

The chain employs TRBV6-1 and TRBJ2-2; D not resolved. This CDR3 comprises 10 residues. The V end lost 7 bases, the J end lost 7 bases, and 4 bases lay between the germline ends. Germline V CDR1 and CDR2: MNHNS, SASEGT. The CDR3 is CASTGGELFF. In DNA, the CDR3 is TGTGCCAGCACCGGCGGGGAGCTGTTTTTT.

The chain links TRBV5-1 to TRBJ1-2, with a tentative D call TRBD1 (6 bases). The germline V and J ends were trimmed by 3 bases and 0 bases, with 12 bases remaining between them. CDR1 and CDR2 (germline): SGHRS, YFSETQ. CDR3 length equals 15 residues. The CDR3 is CASSYDRPPNYGYTF. The CDR3 DNA follows: TGCGCCAGCAGCTATGACAGGCCCCCTAACTATGGCTACACCTTC.

The chain joins TRBV7-2 to TRBJ1-3, with 9 bases fitting TRBD1. The CDR3 loop spans 16 amino acids. J was trimmed by 3 bases and V by 5 bases; bases with no gene match: 8. Germline CDR1 is SGHTA and CDR2 is FQGNSA. The DNA for the CDR3 is TGTGCCAGCAGCGCCCGACAGGGGGGCTTTGGAAACACCATATATTTT. Residues: CASSARQGGFGNTIYF.

The table lists this clone with a few counts. The V call is TRBV7-6, the J call TRBJ2-5; D is unclear. The tail of the sequence fits TRBJ2-7 better, so the J call may be wrong. The germline gives CDR1 SGHVS, CDR2 FNYEAQ. The CDR3 spans 14 residues. CDR3 nucleotides: TGTGCCAGCAGCCCTAAGGCAGACATCTACGAGCAGTACTTC. It yields the protein CASSPKADIYEQYF.

The CDR3 sequence: CASRQGARTEAFF. CDR3 bases: TGTGCCAGCAGACAGGGGGCGCGGACTGAAGCTTTCTTT. The genes are TRBV7-2 and TRBJ1-1; 9 nucleotides agree with TRBD1. Per the germline V gene, CDR1 is SGHTA and CDR2 is FQGNSA. The CDR3 sequence is 13 residues long. V shed 6 bases and J 5 bases; nucleotides not matched to a gene: 4.

V gene TRBV6-1 combines with J gene TRBJ1-1; 7 bases line up with TRBD1. This CDR3 region has 13 residues. V lost 6 bases, J lost 1 base, and 2 bases stayed unmatched. Germline values: CDR1 MNHNS, CDR2 SASEGT. In DNA form, the CDR3 reads TGTGCCAGCAGCCGACAGGGGAACACTGAAGCTTTCTTT. It specifies CASSRQGNTEAFF.

The chain links TRBV6-5 to TRBJ2-7, with D possibly being TRBD1 (6 bases). V was trimmed by 3 bases and J by 6 bases, leaving 15 bases between them. There are 14 residues in the CDR3. Germline V gives CDR1 MNHEY, CDR2 SVGAGI. CDR3 amino acids: CASSYKPTGLEQYF. The CDR3 coding sequence is TGTGCCAGCAGTTATAAACCCACAGGGCTCGAGCAGTACTTC.

The V and J genes are TRBV7-6 and TRBJ2-6, with D tentatively TRBD2 (5 bases). Per germline, CDR1 SGHVS and CDR2 FNYEAQ. The CDR3 contains 17 residues. V lost 5 bases, J lost 0 bases, and 14 bases lay in between. The CDR3 protein is CASSPSGGLSGANVLTF. In DNA, the CDR3 is TGTGCCAGCAGCCCCTCTGGAGGCCTCTCTGGGGCCAACGTCCTGACTTTC.